The 29 T cell receptor beta chains below were found in one sample sequenced in a study of blood T cell repertoires in COVID-19. Using immunoSEQ multiplex PCR, the repertoire was profiled, and TCRdb retains in-frame clones only, with some absent. The sample lists fewer than 65,000 clones, 86% occurring once. The specimen sequenced was peripheral blood. Receptors originate from an elderly woman with acute or convalescent COVID-19.

The V and J genes are TRBV5-6 and TRBJ1-2; the D gene is possibly TRBD1 (6 bases). The V and J ends lost 1 base and 6 bases respectively, with 13 bases between them. This CDR3 region has 14 residues. Germline V gene lookup returns CDR1 SGHDT and CDR2 YYEEEE. The DNA of the CDR3 is TGTGCCAGCAGCTTGCAGACAGGCTGGAATGGCTACACCTTC. Translation gives CASSLQTGWNGYTF.

The rearrangement links TRBV29-1 to TRBJ2-1; 10 nucleotides agree with TRBD2. After removal of 6 bases from V and 6 bases from J, the junction contained 5 bases not matched to a gene. The CDR3 is made up of 13 amino acids. CDR1 and CDR2 (germline): SQVTM, ANQGSEA. The CDR3, as DNA: TGCAGCGTCGGACTAGCGGTCCGCAATGAGCAGTTCTTC. It is translated as CSVGLAVRNEQFF.

This chain uses TRBV5-8 with TRBJ1-1, with D possibly being TRBD1 (5 bases). Per the germline V gene, CDR1 is SGHTS and CDR2 is YDEGEE. V gave up 4 bases and J gave up 3 bases, with 13 bases separating them. This CDR3 region has 14 residues. This chain's CDR3 is CASSRWGGDTEAFF. The CDR3 DNA reads as TGTGCCAGCAGCCGCTGGGGCGGCGACACTGAAGCTTTCTTT.

The V and J genes are TRBV7-3 and TRBJ2-7, with 8 bases aligning to TRBD1. The J segment lost 4 bases and the V segment lost 5 bases, leaving 7 bases of the junction unmatched. CDR1 and CDR2 from the germline V gene are SGHTA and FQGTGA. The CDR3 spans 14 residues. The CDR3 region has the DNA TGTGCCAGCAGCCCGCGGACAGGGCCTTACGAGCAGTACTTC. It encodes CASSPRTGPYEQYF.

The genes are TRBV25-1 and TRBJ2-3; 9 nucleotides match TRBD2. This CDR3 is built from 12 residues. V gave up 7 bases and J gave up 10 bases; unmatched junction bases: 6. Per germline, CDR1 MGHDK and CDR2 SYGVNS. CDR3 loop: CASISGSDAQYF. CDR3 in DNA: TGTGCCAGCATTAGCGGGAGTGATGCGCAGTATTTT.

The CDR3 region is CASSYSRGYSPLHF. CDR3 DNA: TGTGCCAGCAGTTACTCCAGGGGTTATTCACCCCTCCACTTT. This chain joins TRBV6-5 and TRBJ1-6; D is possibly TRBD1 (6 bases). The V and J ends lost 0 bases and 8 bases respectively, with 8 bases between them. Per the germline V gene, CDR1 is MNHEY and CDR2 is SVGAGI. CDR3 length: 14 amino acids.

V and J are TRBV30 and TRBJ1-1, with D hard to call. The CDR3 contains 12 residues. The germline V gene has CDR1 GTSNPN and CDR2 SVGIG (reference sequence). V lost 1 base and J lost 4, with 7 bases in between. The CDR3 region is CAWSDSRTEAFF. The CDR3 coding sequence is TGTGCCTGGAGTGACAGCCGCACTGAAGCTTTCTTT. The full variable domain, rest sourced from reference TRBV30 and TRBJ1-1, is SQTIHQWPATLVQPVGSPLSLECTVEGTSNPNLYWYRQAAGRGLQLLFYSVGIGQISSEVPQNLSASRPQDRQFILSSKKLLLSDSGFYLCAWSDSRTEAFFGQGTRLTVV.

The chain couples TRBV18 to TRBJ1-2; D might be TRBD1 (6 bases). The CDR3 length is 14 residues. Germline V gene data show CDR1 as KGHSH and CDR2 as LQKENI. With 2 bases removed from V and 7 bases from J, the gap between germline ends came to 14 bases. The CDR3 region is CASSPGDTGGGYTF. CDR3 bases: TGTGCCAGCTCACCAGGGGACACGGGTGGTGGCTACACCTTC.

The chain has TRBV30 and TRBJ2-2; D is possibly TRBD1 (5 bases). Between the trimmed V and J ends, which lost 2 bases and 4 bases, there was a span of 14 bases. In germline, CDR1 is GTSNPN, CDR2 SVGIG (reference sequence). The CDR3 contains 15 residues. CDR3 loop: CAWSNKGLATGELFF. Written as DNA, the CDR3 is TGTGCCTGGAGTAACAAGGGGTTGGCCACCGGGGAGCTGTTTTTT.

The CDR3 DNA reads as TGTGCCAGTAGTCCCGGCGGGATTTCTAAGCAGTACTTC. Amino acids: CASSPGGISKQYF. V and J are TRBV19 and TRBJ2-7, with D perhaps matching TRBD2 (6 bases). The V end lost 5 bases, the J end lost 8 bases, and 16 bases lay between the germline ends. The CDR3 is made up of 13 amino acids. CDR1 and CDR2 (germline): LNHDA, SQIVND (reference sequence).

The gene calls are TRBV27 and TRBJ2-7; a possible D gene is TRBD1 (6 bases). V lost 2 bases, J lost 2 bases, and 16 bases lay in between. This CDR3 has 16 residues. Per germline, CDR1 MNHEY and CDR2 SMNVEV (reference sequence). CDR3 nucleotides: TGTGCCAGCAGTTTACGTCCCCAGGGGTATACCTACGAGCAGTACTTC. Translating gives CASSLRPQGYTYEQYF.

V gene TRBV5-4 combines with J gene TRBJ2-3, with 8 bases aligning to TRBD1. Trimming removed 4 bases from V and 3 bases from J; junction bases left unmatched: 1. Germline-derived CDR1 and CDR2 are SGHNT and YYREEE (reference sequence). The CDR3 is made up of 13 amino acids. CDR3 nucleotide sequence: TGTGCCAGCAGCGACAGGGGAACAGATACGCAGTATTTT. The encoded protein is CASSDRGTDTQYF.

There are a few counts of this clone. The genes are TRBV7-9 and TRBJ2-5, with a possible D match to TRBD2 (6 bases). This CDR3 has 13 amino acids. V lost 7 bases and J 4 bases, leaving 13 bases between the germline ends. Germline CDR1 SEHNR, CDR2 FQNEAQ (reference sequence). The CDR3 loop is CASTGGSRETQYF. CDR3 sequence (DNA): TGTGCCAGCACTGGAGGGAGTAGAGAGACCCAGTACTTC.

The count of this clone is one. This rearrangement joins TRBV4-2 to TRBJ2-3; no clear D. Trimming removed 0 bases from V and 2 bases from J, with 9 bases in between. Germline-derived CDR1 and CDR2 are LGHNA and YNFKEQ. The CDR3 consists of 15 residues. This CDR3 reads CASSQDRINTDTQYF. The CDR3 nucleotides are TGTGCCAGCAGCCAAGACAGGATTAACACAGATACGCAGTATTTT.

The chain carries TRBV30 and TRBJ2-3; a weak D match, TRBD1 (5 bases). This CDR3 has 15 residues. Germline V gene data show CDR1 as GTSNPN and CDR2 as SVGIG (reference sequence). The V gene lost 2 bases and the J gene lost 2 bases, with 14 bases spanning the gap. The CDR3 spells CAWSRQFADTDTQYF. CDR3 DNA sequence: TGTGCCTGGAGTCGACAGTTCGCCGACACAGATACGCAGTATTTT.

The rearrangement uses TRBV7-2 and TRBJ1-3, with 7 positions matching TRBD1. The germline V gene encodes CDR1 SGHTA and CDR2 FQGNSA. CDR3 size: 16 residues. The V and J ends lost 2 bases and 2 bases, in that order; junction bases with no gene match: 6. As DNA, the CDR3 is TGTGCCAGCAGCTTACGGACAGGTTCCACTGGAAACACCATATATTTT. This codes for CASSLRTGSTGNTIYF.

The chain combines TRBV19 with TRBJ1-3; TRBD1 matches 7 bases. Germline trimming cut 9 bases from V and 3 bases from J; bases unmatched to any gene: 8. Per the germline V gene, CDR1 is LNHDA and CDR2 is SQIVND (reference sequence). The CDR3 extends over 14 amino acids. The CDR3 loop reads CASLKTGIGNTIYF. The CDR3 nucleotides read TGTGCCAGCCTAAAGACAGGGATTGGAAACACCATATATTTT.

This chain links TRBV9 with TRBJ2-5, with 7 bases fitting TRBD2. The CDR3 has 15 residues. V trimming: 2 bases; J trimming: 1 base; junction bases outside the gene matches: 5. Germline-derived CDR1 and CDR2 are SGDLS and YYNGEE. The CDR3 sequence: CASSVGAGVQETQYF. The CDR3 DNA is TGTGCCAGCAGCGTGGGCGCGGGGGTCCAAGAGACCCAGTACTTC.

Comment on this clone: A junction end diverges from the germline sequence, so it may reflect a read error. The chain couples TRBV10-1 to TRBJ2-7; TRBD1 is a possible D gene (5 bases). CDR1 is WNHNN and CDR2 is SYGVQD in the germline V gene (reference sequence). This CDR3 has 12 amino acids. The CDR3 region is CASGDSSYEQYF. CDR3 in DNA: TGCGCCAGCGGTGACAGCTCCTACGAGCAGTACTTC.

This chain joins TRBV19 and TRBJ1-2; the match to TRBD1 covers 7 bases. CDR3 length equals 15 residues. Germline CDR1 reads LNHDA; CDR2 reads SQIVND (reference sequence). V lost 5 bases to trimming and J lost 6 bases; unmatched junction nucleotides: 12. CDR3 sequence (DNA): TGTGCCAGTAGTCCCGGGACAGTGACAAGGAATGGCTACACCTTC. Amino acids: CASSPGTVTRNGYTF.

The chain joins TRBV6-1 to TRBJ2-5; TRBD2 aligns across 7 bases. Germline V lookup: CDR1 MNHNS, CDR2 SASEGT. Trimming cost V 4 bases and J 4 bases; bases outside gene matches: 12. There are 16 residues in the CDR3. As DNA, the CDR3 is TGTGCCAGCAGTGTCTTCCGGCGGGGGTTGGGAGAGACCCAGTACTTC. It specifies CASSVFRRGLGETQYF.

J is TRBJ2-3 and V is TRBV5-4; 13 bases line up with TRBD2. This CDR3 has 17 amino acids. V dropped 3 bases and J dropped 2; count of bases not matched to a gene: 6. CDR1 and CDR2 (germline): SGHNT, YYREEE (reference sequence). CDR3 amino acids: CASSSRLAGGPTDTQYF. The CDR3 bases are TGTGCCAGCAGCTCTAGACTAGCGGGGGGCCCCACAGATACGCAGTATTTT.

The chain uses TRBV5-1 and TRBJ2-2; TRBD1 matches at 10 bases. CDR3 size: 17 residues. Per the germline V gene, CDR1 is SGHRS and CDR2 is YFSETQ. With 4 bases clipped from V and 3 bases from J, the junction kept 9 bases outside the gene matches. This CDR3 reads CASSRTTGGFDTGELFF. The CDR3 DNA follows: TGCGCCAGCAGCCGTACGACAGGGGGCTTTGACACCGGGGAGCTGTTTTTT.

This chain connects TRBV10-3 to TRBJ1-6, with a possible D match to TRBD1 (6 bases). Deletions cut 0 bases from V and 1 base from J, with 16 bases between. Germline CDR1 and CDR2: ENHRY and SYGVKD. There are 19 residues in the CDR3. CDR3 amino acids: CAISESLVGGASYNSPLHF. The DNA of the CDR3 is TGTGCCATCAGTGAGTCGTTAGTGGGGGGGGCGTCCTATAATTCACCCCTCCACTTT.

This clone has just one count. This sequence joins TRBV11-1 and TRBJ1-6; D gene ambiguous. Germline CDR1 is SGHAT and CDR2 is FQDESV (reference sequence). This CDR3 is built from 14 residues. The ends were cut back, 2 bases at V and 10 bases at J, with 12 bases in the middle. The CDR3: CASSLRWGGSPLHF. The CDR3 bases are TGTGCCAGCAGCTTACGGTGGGGAGGGTCACCCCTCCACTTT.

This clone appeared a single time. V gene TRBV5-6 combines with J gene TRBJ2-7, with 8 positions matching TRBD1. Germline V gene data show CDR1 as SGHDT and CDR2 as YYEEEE. V lost 4 bases, J lost 2 bases, and 5 bases stayed unmatched. The CDR3 runs to 14 residues. The CDR3 DNA reads TGTGCCAGCAGCCGGGACAGGAGGCCCTACGAGCAGTACTTC. It is translated as CASSRDRRPYEQYF.

As DNA, the CDR3 is TGTGCCAGCAGTACCTCAGTTGGCACTGAAGCTTTCTTT. Protein product: CASSTSVGTEAFF. The gene calls are TRBV6-5 and TRBJ1-1; D is undetermined. This CDR3 has 13 amino acids. Trimming stripped 5 bases from V and 4 bases from J, with 11 bases between. CDR1 MNHEY and CDR2 SVGAGI come from the germline V gene.

This clone came up once. The rearrangement joins TRBV2 to TRBJ1-1; D remains ambiguous. Germline values: CDR1 SNHLY, CDR2 FYNNEI. The CDR3 sequence is 13 residues long. V shed 4 bases and J shed 6 bases, with 12 bases lying between them. CDR3 DNA sequence: TGTGCCAGCAGTGTAGGCCTAGTCTCTGAAGCTTTCTTT. This encodes CASSVGLVSEAFF. Drawing the rest from reference TRBV2 and TRBJ1-1, the complete variable domain is EPEVTQTPSHQVTQMGQEVILRCVPISNHLYFYWYRQILGQKVEFLVSFYNNEISEKSEIFDDQFSVERPDGSNFTLKIRSTKLEDSAMYFCASSVGLVSEAFFGQGTRLTVV.

This clone has a single count. The CDR3 region has the DNA TGTGCCAGCTCACCACCGGGGACAGGGGTTCATGGCTACACCTTC. This codes for CASSPPGTGVHGYTF. The rearrangement links TRBV18 to TRBJ1-2, with TRBD1 matching 10 bases. The CDR3 is 15 residues long. After removal of 0 bases from V and 6 bases from J, the junction contained 4 bases not matched to a gene. Looked up from germline, CDR1 is KGHSH and CDR2 is LQKENI. The whole variable domain, filled in from reference TRBV18 and TRBJ1-2, reads NAGVMQNPRHLVRRRGQEARLRCSPMKGHSHVYWYRQLPEEGLKFMVYLQKENIIDESGMPKERFSAEFPKEGPSILRIQQVVRGDSAAYFCASSPPGTGVHGYTFGSGTRLTVV.